The next 27 T cell receptor beta chains were all read from a single sample in a study of T cells in Graves' hyperthyroidism and ophthalmopathy. Amplified TCR beta CDR3 regions derived from RNA transcripts. The HTBI set primed first-round TCR CDR3 RT-PCR. TCRdb processed the multiplex PCR reads anew with MiXCR; each CDR3 protein has one entry. This table holds some 370,000 distinct CDR3 sequences, approximately 17% found once. Sequenced: blood. The receptors come from a woman under 40 with Graves' hyperthyroidism that later progressed to Graves' ophthalmopathy.

Only one count was recorded for this clonotype. One end of the junction fails to match germline, which may point to a read error. The V gene is TRBV2, the J gene TRBJ1-6, with a possible D match to TRBD1 (6 bases). This CDR3 has 13 amino acids. CDR1 and CDR2 from the germline V gene are SNHLY and FYNNEI. CDR3 coding DNA: TGTGCCAGCCAGGGGAGGGGTCGCTCACCCCTCCACTTC. Its translation is CASQGRGRSPLHF.

This clonotype has ten or more counts. The rearrangement joins TRBV7-9 to TRBJ2-1; 7 nucleotides agree with TRBD1. The CDR3 contains 14 residues. The V gene end was trimmed by 3 bases and the J gene end by 5 bases; junction bases not matched to a gene: 4. In germline, CDR1 is SEHNR, CDR2 FQNEAQ (reference sequence). Here the CDR3 reads CASSLRQGHNEQFF. CDR3 in DNA: TGTGCCAGCAGCTTGCGACAGGGCCACAATGAGCAGTTCTTC. Filled out from reference TRBV7-9 and TRBJ2-1, the complete variable domain reads DTGVSQNPRHKITKRGQNVTFRCDPISEHNRLYWYRQTLGQGPEFLTYFQNEAQLEKSRLLSDRFSAERPKGSFSTLEIQRTEQGDSAMYLCASSLRQGHNEQFFGPGTRLTVL.

On this clonotype: This sequence may be a read error, since a much larger clone differs from it by one base. This chain joins TRBV2 and TRBJ1-3; D gene unclear. The CDR3 spans 12 residues. V was cut by 8 bases and J by 8 bases, with 13 bases left in between. Germline V gene sequence: CDR1 SNHLY, CDR2 FYNNEI. CDR3 coding DNA: TGTGCCAGCGGCCCCGAGGGAGACACCATATATTTT. This gives the protein CASGPEGDTIYF.

This clonotype occurred many times. In DNA, the CDR3 is TGTGCCAGCAGTTTAGCAGCGACACCCTACAATGAGCAGTTCTTC. This encodes CASSLAATPYNEQFF. The rearrangement uses TRBV27 and TRBJ2-1; D remains ambiguous. This CDR3 is built from 15 residues. Germline V lookup: CDR1 MNHEY, CDR2 SMNVEV (reference sequence). Trimming pared 2 bases from V and 2 bases from J, leaving 10 bases between.

This clonotype was observed at least ten times. CDR3 amino acids: CASSVPGTGVYNEQFF. CDR3 in DNA: TGTGCCAGCAGCGTCCCGGGGACAGGGGTCTACAATGAGCAGTTCTTC. The rearrangement uses TRBV7-9 and TRBJ2-1; 10 positions agree with TRBD1. The germline V gene has CDR1 SEHNR and CDR2 FQNEAQ (reference sequence). The V gene end was trimmed by 5 bases and the J gene end by 3 bases; junction bases not matched to a gene: 7. This CDR3 is 16 amino acids long. Looking up the rest from reference TRBV7-9 and TRBJ2-1 gives the full variable domain: DTGVSQNPRHKITKRGQNVTFRCDPISEHNRLYWYRQTLGQGPEFLTYFQNEAQLEKSRLLSDRFSAERPKGSFSTLEIQRTEQGDSAMYLCASSVPGTGVYNEQFFGPGTRLTVL.

The sample holds many counts of this clonotype. The gene calls are TRBV20-1 and TRBJ1-4, with a tentative D call TRBD1 (6 bases). Per germline, CDR1 DFQATT and CDR2 SNEGSKA (reference sequence). V was clipped by 0 bases and J by 8 bases, with 13 bases between them. This CDR3 has 14 residues. The CDR3 coding sequence is TGCAGTGCTAGAGATCAGGGGAGGGAGGAAAAACTGTTTTTT. This sequence encodes CSARDQGREEKLFF.

This clonotype has a count of ten or more. V gene TRBV28 combines with J gene TRBJ2-3, with 7 bases lining up with TRBD1. The CDR3 is made up of 16 amino acids. Germline lookup yields CDR1 MDHEN and CDR2 SYDVKM. With V trimmed by 6 bases and J by 4 bases, 13 bases remained unmatched. Written as DNA, the CDR3 is TGTGCCAGCAGAGGATACAGGGGACGTAGCCCAGATACGCAGTATTTT. Translated, it gives CASRGYRGRSPDTQYF.

This clonotype was detected only a few times. This rearrangement joins TRBV4-1 to TRBJ2-2; 9 nucleotides agree with TRBD2. In germline, CDR1 is MGHRA, CDR2 YSYEKL. Trimming removed 1 base from V and 6 bases from J; junction bases left unmatched: 6. This CDR3 contains 16 residues. The CDR3, as DNA: TGCGCCAGCAGCCAAGCTAAGGTAGCGGGAGCCGGGGAGCTGTTTTTT. Amino acids: CASSQAKVAGAGELFF.

This clonotype has a handful of counts. The genes are TRBV5-6 and TRBJ1-6; 7 nucleotides align to TRBD1. Unmatched junction bases numbered 8, after V lost 2 bases and J lost 9 bases. CDR1 is SGHDT, CDR2 YYEEEE, per germline. The CDR3 length is 15 residues. CDR3 sequence: CASSLEQGNVSPLHF. The CDR3 nucleotides are TGTGCCAGCAGCTTAGAACAGGGGAACGTTTCACCCCTCCACTTT.

There are a few counts of this clonotype. The chain joins TRBV14 to TRBJ2-5; TRBD2 aligns across 9 bases. Trimming took 5 bases from V and 5 from J; bases not matched to a gene: 12. CDR3 length equals 16 residues. CDR1 and CDR2 (germline): SGHDN, FVKESK. The CDR3 DNA reads TGTGCCAGCAGCGCAATTCTAGCGGGGTCCTGGGAGACCCAGTACTTC. This sequence encodes CASSAILAGSWETQYF.

V is TRBV15 and J is TRBJ1-2; 8 bases are a match to TRBD1. The CDR3 has 14 amino acids. V lost 6 bases to trimming and J lost 2 bases; unmatched junction nucleotides: 5. Germline CDR1 reads LNHNV; CDR2 reads YYDKDF (reference sequence). The CDR3 nucleotides are TGTGCCACCAGTCCGGACAGGGAGAACTATGGCTACACCTTC. This codes for CATSPDRENYGYTF.

The chain joins TRBV5-1 to TRBJ1-1; D is undetermined. Germline V gene lookup returns CDR1 SGHRS and CDR2 YFSETQ. The V gene lost 0 bases and the J gene lost 1 base, with 10 bases spanning the gap. The CDR3 spans 15 residues. The CDR3 sequence: CASSLAGYGNTEAFF. The CDR3 DNA reads TGCGCCAGCAGCTTGGCGGGGTACGGGAACACTGAAGCTTTCTTT.

In this sample, this clonotype turned up many times. The rearrangement links TRBV12-3 or TRBV12-4 to TRBJ2-3, with 9 bases aligning to TRBD1. V gave up 5 bases and J gave up 5 bases; unmatched junction bases: 5. This CDR3 has 14 amino acids. The DNA for the CDR3 is TGTGCCAGCAGTCCTGACAGGGGGTTAGATACGCAGTATTTT. As protein: CASSPDRGLDTQYF.

In its sample, this clonotype was seen many times. This chain connects TRBV19 to TRBJ2-7, with 10 positions matching TRBD1. CDR1 LNHDA and CDR2 SQIVND come from the germline V gene (reference sequence). The V segment lost 5 bases and the J segment 3 bases; nucleotides outside the gene matches: 4. CDR3 length: 14 residues. In DNA form, the CDR3 reads TGTGCCAGTAGTCCGGGGACAGGGGACTACGAGCAGTACTTC. The encoded protein is CASSPGTGDYEQYF.

This clonotype was counted at least ten times. The chain joins TRBV20-1 to TRBJ1-1, with 7 bases fitting TRBD1. V shed 4 bases and J 0 bases; nucleotides not matched to a gene: 11. There are 16 residues in the CDR3. The V gene's germline CDR1 is DFQATT and CDR2 SNEGSKA (reference sequence). The CDR3: CSATISRDSMNTEAFF. Here the CDR3 DNA reads TGCAGTGCTACCATATCGAGGGACAGCATGAACACTGAAGCTTTCTTT.

This clonotype has ten or more counts. V usage is TRBV7-8 and J usage is TRBJ2-5, with unresolved D. Germline CDR1 SGHVS, CDR2 FQNEAQ. The germline V and J ends were trimmed by 2 bases and 5 bases, with 12 bases remaining between them. CDR3 length: 14 residues. The CDR3 DNA is TGTGCCAGCAGCTTATATGAGGAGTGGGAGACCCAGTACTTC. This sequence encodes CASSLYEEWETQYF.

There are a few counts of this clonotype. The V and J genes are TRBV11-2 and TRBJ2-5; D is undetermined. The CDR3 is made up of 15 amino acids. Trimming pared 4 bases from V and 4 bases from J, leaving 16 bases between. Per the germline V gene, CDR1 is SGHAT and CDR2 is FQNNGV. The CDR3 DNA reads as TGTGCCAGCAGCTCTTTAAGACCTCTTAGAGAGACCCAGTACTTC. Translated: CASSSLRPLRETQYF.

This clonotype was seen ten or more times. CDR3 DNA: TGTGCCAGCAGCTTGCGGACATGTAAAGAGACCCAGTACTTC. It specifies CASSLRTCKETQYF. The rearrangement joins TRBV7-3 to TRBJ2-5; D perhaps matches TRBD1 (5 bases). V dropped 3 bases and J dropped 3 bases, with 11 bases sitting between them. Germline loops: CDR1 SGHTA, CDR2 FQGTGA. The CDR3 runs to 14 residues.

The chain's CDR3 is CASSQPGANYGYTF. The DNA for the CDR3 is TGTGCCAGCAGCCAACCCGGGGCCAACTATGGCTACACCTTC. The rearrangement links TRBV3-1 to TRBJ1-2; perhaps TRBD1 as D (5 bases). Germline CDR1 and CDR2: LGHDT and YNNKEL (reference sequence). The CDR3 is 14 amino acids. Trimming took 2 bases from V and 2 from J, leaving 9 bases between them.

Only a few counts were recorded for this clonotype. The V call is TRBV3-1, the J call TRBJ2-7, with D hard to call. CDR1 is LGHDT and CDR2 is YNNKEL in the germline V gene (reference sequence). CDR3 size: 13 residues. The ends were cut back, 0 bases at V and 4 bases at J, with 7 bases in the middle. The CDR3 here is CASSQEGWYEQYF. In nucleotides, the CDR3 is TGTGCCAGCAGCCAAGAAGGCTGGTACGAGCAGTACTTC.

This clonotype was counted many times. The chain has TRBV28 and TRBJ1-1; TRBD1 might be the D (6 bases). The CDR3 spans 17 residues. V lost 5 bases, J lost 0 bases, and 19 bases lay in between. Germline loops: CDR1 MDHEN, CDR2 SYDVKM. The CDR3 DNA follows: TGTGCCAGCAGTACTATTACCCGGACAGCGATGAACACTGAAGCTTTCTTT. Amino acid sequence: CASSTITRTAMNTEAFF.

DNA for the CDR3: TGTGCCAGCAGCTTAGAAAGGTCCGGGAATAATGAAAAACTGTTTTTT. It specifies CASSLERSGNNEKLFF. The V gene is TRBV5-6, the J gene TRBJ1-4; D gene unclear. Germline V gene lookup returns CDR1 SGHDT and CDR2 YYEEEE. The CDR3 runs to 16 residues. V dropped 2 bases and J dropped 4 bases, with 15 bases sitting between them.

This clonotype was seen ten or more times. This chain links TRBV11-2 with TRBJ1-6; TRBD1 agrees at 8 bases. The germline V gene encodes CDR1 SGHAT and CDR2 FQNNGV. J was trimmed by 6 bases and V by 1 base; bases with no gene match: 8. This CDR3 has 17 amino acids. The CDR3 DNA sequence: TGTGCCAGCAGCTTAGGGCGGACAGGGAGACTTAATTCACCCCTCCACTTT. Translation: CASSLGRTGRLNSPLHF. Full variable domain (missing parts from reference TRBV11-2 and TRBJ1-6): EAGVAQSPRYKIIEKRQSVAFWCNPISGHATLYWYQQILGQGPKLLIQFQNNGVVDDSQLPKDRFSAERLKGVDSTLKIQPAKLEDSAVYLCASSLGRTGRLNSPLHFGNGTRLTVT.

This clonotype was observed many times. The genes are TRBV12-3 or TRBV12-4 and TRBJ2-3; 12 bases are shared with TRBD2. CDR3 length equals 15 residues. Trimming took 5 bases from V and 5 from J; bases not matched to a gene: 5. CDR3 DNA sequence: TGTGCCAGCAGTCCGACTAGCGGGGGAGGAGATACGCAGTATTTT. It yields the protein CASSPTSGGGDTQYF.

In this sample, this clonotype turned up a few times. The chain is built from TRBV6-2 or TRBV6-3 and TRBJ2-7; 8 bases match TRBD1. Trimming at V came to 6 bases and at J to 6 bases, leaving 16 bases not matched to a gene. CDR1 and CDR2 (germline): MNHEY, SVGEGT. The CDR3 has 16 residues. CDR3 in DNA: TGTGCCAGCAGGGACCCCGGTGCAGGGGGCCCCGTCGAGCAGTACTTC. Amino acids: CASRDPGAGGPVEQYF.

Many counts were recorded for this clonotype. The rearrangement uses TRBV6-9 and TRBJ2-7; D remains unclear. CDR1 is MNHGY, CDR2 SVAAGI, per germline. The CDR3 is made up of 17 amino acids. The germline V and J ends were trimmed by 1 base and 0 bases, with 16 bases remaining between them. In nucleotides, the CDR3 is TGTGCCAGCAGTTATTTAACCCGAGCGACGGCCTCCTACGAGCAGTACTTC. Residues: CASSYLTRATASYEQYF.

This clonotype was seen ten or more times. The rearrangement uses TRBV24-1 and TRBJ1-5; 7 bases match TRBD1. Trimming took 3 bases from V and 4 from J; bases not matched to a gene: 5. The germline V gene encodes CDR1 KGHDR and CDR2 SFDVKD. The CDR3 has 15 residues. The CDR3 is CATSDRDSLNQPQHF. CDR3 sequence (DNA): TGTGCCACCAGTGATCGGGACAGCTTGAATCAGCCCCAGCATTTT.